The 8 T cell receptor beta chains below were found in one sample sequenced in a study of blood T cell repertoires in COVID-19. The repertoire was sequenced with immunoSEQ multiplex PCR; TCRdb's copy has only in-frame clones and lacks some. The sample lists just under 250,000 clones; around 87% were seen once. Sequences were obtained from peripheral blood. The source is a woman aged 30 to 39 who had recovered from COVID-19.

V and J are TRBV11-2 and TRBJ1-5; the match to TRBD1 covers 8 bases. Germline V gives CDR1 SGHAT, CDR2 FQNNGV. The ends lost 8 bases at V and 2 bases at J; junction bases unmatched: 5. CDR3 length equals 14 residues. CDR3 region: CASGQGGGNQPQHF. For the CDR3, the DNA is TGTGCCAGCGGACAGGGAGGCGGCAATCAGCCCCAGCATTTT.

The chain joins TRBV27 to TRBJ1-6; TRBD1 matches 9 bases. Germline CDR1 reads MNHEY; CDR2 reads SMNVEV (reference sequence). CDR3 size: 18 residues. Trimming at V came to 3 bases and at J to 4 bases, leaving 10 bases not matched to a gene. DNA of the CDR3: TGTGCCAGCAGTTTCGGGACAGGGAAGGGGGGTTATAATTCACCCCTCCACTTT. Protein product: CASSFGTGKGGYNSPLHF.

This clone came up a few times. The chain employs TRBV9 and TRBJ2-2; TRBD1 aligns across 8 bases. This CDR3 spans 14 amino acids. Trimming at V came to 3 bases and at J to 6 bases, leaving 4 bases not matched to a gene. Germline V gives CDR1 SGDLS, CDR2 YYNGEE. CDR3 protein: CASSADRESGELFF. For the CDR3, the DNA is TGTGCCAGCAGCGCGGACAGGGAATCCGGGGAGCTGTTTTTT. Drawing the rest from reference TRBV9 and TRBJ2-2, the complete variable domain is DSGVTQTPKHLITATGQRVTLRCSPRSGDLSVYWYQQSLDQGLQFLIQYYNGEERAKGNILERFSAQQFPDLHSELNLSSLELGDSALYFCASSADRESGELFFGEGSRLTVL.

This chain connects TRBV7-9 to TRBJ2-5; tentative D call: TRBD2 (5 bases). CDR3 length: 15 amino acids. Germline V lookup: CDR1 SEHNR, CDR2 FQNEAQ (reference sequence). The germline V and J ends were trimmed by 5 bases and 2 bases, with 15 bases remaining between them. CDR3: CASSAELDLQETQYF. CDR3 nucleotides: TGTGCCAGCAGCGCCGAACTAGACCTTCAAGAGACCCAGTACTTC.

This chain connects TRBV27 to TRBJ2-1; TRBD2 matches at 9 bases. The CDR3 covers 14 residues. The germline V gene encodes CDR1 MNHEY and CDR2 SMNVEV (reference sequence). Trimming at V came to 4 bases and at J to 12 bases, leaving 10 bases not matched to a gene. CDR3 protein: CASSSLAGLDAQFF. CDR3 nucleotides: TGTGCCAGCAGTTCTCTAGCGGGGTTGGATGCGCAGTTCTTC.

The chain uses TRBV6-5 and TRBJ2-1, with D maybe TRBD1 (6 bases). The CDR3 totals 14 residues. In germline, CDR1 is MNHEY, CDR2 SVGAGI. Trimming stripped 2 bases from V and 7 bases from J, with 12 bases between. This chain's CDR3 is CASSYTRQENEQFF. The CDR3 DNA reads as TGTGCCAGCAGTTACACAAGACAGGAGAATGAGCAGTTCTTC.

CDR3: CASSLVDRGQELDTGELFF. In DNA, the CDR3 is TGTGCCAGCAGCTTAGTCGACAGGGGGCAAGAATTGGACACCGGGGAGCTGTTTTTT. The chain recombines TRBV11-3 with TRBJ2-2, with TRBD1 matching 10 bases. The CDR3 has 19 amino acids. V dropped 1 base and J dropped 3; count of bases not matched to a gene: 11. CDR1 SGHNT and CDR2 YENEEA come from the germline V gene. Combining the CDR3 with reference TRBV11-3 and TRBJ2-2 gives the whole variable domain EAGVVQSPRYKIIEKKQPVAFWCNPISGHNTLYWYLQNLGQGPELLIRYENEEAVDDSQLPKDRFSAERLKGVDSTLKIQPAELGDSAVYLCASSLVDRGQELDTGELFFGEGSRLTVL.

The V call is TRBV6-5, the J call TRBJ2-1; no clear D gene. Germline loops: CDR1 MNHEY, CDR2 SVGAGI. The ends were cut back, 0 bases at V and 8 bases at J, with 11 bases in the middle. CDR3 length equals 14 residues. The CDR3 here is CASSYSASGDEQFF. The CDR3, as DNA: TGTGCCAGCAGTTACTCTGCGTCCGGTGATGAGCAGTTCTTC.